Listed below are T cell receptor beta chains from one sample, sequenced in a study of cytomegalovirus exposure and HLA in healthy donors. Sequenced by immunoSEQ multiplex PCR; TCRdb stores in-frame clones only, minus some. The sample shows 130,000 to 150,000 clones, roughly 75% of them seen only once. What was sequenced was PBMCs. The receptors stem from a man aged 40-50 years in good health and CMV-seropositive. The CDR3 runs from the conserved cysteine through the conserved F or W. The D gene is left open where the match is weak. Size is omitted from some rows. Given values are once, few, many or a class for expanded clones.

V,J,D,size,DNA,CDR3
TRBV5-6,TRBJ2-7,.,.,TGTGCCAGCAGCTTGGGATTGAGCTCCTACGAGCAGTACTTC,CASSLGLSSYEQYF
TRBV7-2,TRBJ2-5,TRBD2,.,TGTGCCAGCAGCTCTGCCCCGGGGGGGGAGACCCAGTACTTC,CASSSAPGGETQYF
TRBV29-1,TRBJ2-5,.,.,TGCAGCGTTCCCGCCCTGGACTCGGTAGAGCAGTACTTC,CSVPALDSVEQYF
TRBV2,TRBJ1-1,TRBD1,.,TGTGCCAGCAAACGAGACAGGGTTGACACTGAAGCTTTCTTT,CASKRDRVDTEAFF
TRBV4-2,TRBJ2-2,TRBD2,.,TGTGCCAGCAGCCAAGCGGAACTAGCGGGAAGAGTGGGGGCCGGGGAGCTGTTTTTT,CASSQAELAGRVGAGELFF
TRBV4-2,TRBJ2-4,TRBD2,few,TGTGCCAGCAGCCAAGAGATACTCCGTAGCGGGGGGGCAACCAAAAACATTCAGTACTTC,CASSQEILRSGGATKNIQYF
TRBV29-1,TRBJ2-2,TRBD1,.,TGCAGCGTAAGGGACAGCGGGGAGCTGTTTTTT,CSVRDSGELFF
TRBV7-3,TRBJ1-1,.,few,TGTGCCAGCAGCCCCGGGGGTGGCACTGAAGCTTTCTTT,CASSPGGGTEAFF
TRBV25-1,TRBJ2-2,TRBD1,.,TGTGCCAGTAGGGGGACAGGTTTTATACGCACCGGGGAGCTGTTTTTT,CASRGTGFIRTGELFF
TRBV14,TRBJ1-1,TRBD1,.,TGTGCCAGCAGCCCGACAGGGGGCCGGGGCACTGAAGCTTTCTTT,CASSPTGGRGTEAFF
TRBV5-1,TRBJ2-7,.,.,TGCGCCAGCAGCTTAGGACTTTATGCTTCTGGAGACGAGCAGTACTTC,CASSLGLYASGDEQYF
TRBV28,TRBJ2-2,.,.,TGTGCCAGCTTCTTTGCCGGGGAGCTGTTTTTT,CASFFAGELFF
TRBV5-5,TRBJ2-3,.,.,TGTGCCAGCAGTGGCGGGGGCCAGAGCACAGATACGCAGTATTTT,CASSGGGQSTDTQYF
TRBV11-2,TRBJ2-1,TRBD2,few,TGTGCCAGCAGCTTAATGTTCAATCGACTAGCGGGAGCGGGGGAGCAGTTCTTC,CASSLMFNRLAGAGEQFF
TRBV5-1,TRBJ2-6,.,.,TGCGCCAGCAGCCCCCAACCCGTAGCTGGGGCCAACGTCCTGACTTTC,CASSPQPVAGANVLTF
TRBV6-1,TRBJ1-5,TRBD1,.,TGTGCCAGCAATGGACAGGGAATTCAGCCCCAGCATTTT,CASNGQGIQPQHF
TRBV11-2,TRBJ1-2,.,.,TGTGCCAGCACCATGACTGCTAACTATGGCTACACCTTC,CASTMTANYGYTF
TRBV18,TRBJ2-3,TRBD2,.,TGTGCCAGCTCACGCCCCTCAGCGGGGGCCTTCACAGATACGCAGTATTTT,CASSRPSAGAFTDTQYF